This T cell receptor beta chain was recovered during a study of blood T cell repertoires in COVID-19. Across the whole study: Collection of acute and convalescent COVID-19 samples took place in the United States, Italy and Spain. The cDNA or gDNA used as material had been derived from T cells, B-cell-depleted T cells, or PBMCs.

Germline CDR1 MNHEY, CDR2 SMNVEV (reference sequence). The ends were cut back, 4 bases at V and 11 bases at J, with 20 bases in the middle. This CDR3 is 14 amino acids long. Source study methods: Amplified reference gene primers provided the basis for estimating nucleated cell counts. Method: immunoSEQ multiplex PCR; TCRdb's copy keeps in-frame clones and lacks some. D and trimming were read from the DNA, whereas the V and J calls and clone size are those reported in that table. The profile covers fewer than 300,000 clones, with about 88% appearing a single time and approximately 3.7% taken by the ten largest.

Sequencing was performed on peripheral blood. The TCR originated in a man aged 55 to 69 who had recovered from COVID-19. V gene TRBV27 combines with J gene TRBJ1-1, with TRBD1 as a possible D gene (6 bases). CDR3 amino acids: CASSSMDSALKAFF. CDR3 DNA sequence: TGTGCCAGCAGTTCTATGGACAGTGCTCTTAAGGCTTTCTTT.